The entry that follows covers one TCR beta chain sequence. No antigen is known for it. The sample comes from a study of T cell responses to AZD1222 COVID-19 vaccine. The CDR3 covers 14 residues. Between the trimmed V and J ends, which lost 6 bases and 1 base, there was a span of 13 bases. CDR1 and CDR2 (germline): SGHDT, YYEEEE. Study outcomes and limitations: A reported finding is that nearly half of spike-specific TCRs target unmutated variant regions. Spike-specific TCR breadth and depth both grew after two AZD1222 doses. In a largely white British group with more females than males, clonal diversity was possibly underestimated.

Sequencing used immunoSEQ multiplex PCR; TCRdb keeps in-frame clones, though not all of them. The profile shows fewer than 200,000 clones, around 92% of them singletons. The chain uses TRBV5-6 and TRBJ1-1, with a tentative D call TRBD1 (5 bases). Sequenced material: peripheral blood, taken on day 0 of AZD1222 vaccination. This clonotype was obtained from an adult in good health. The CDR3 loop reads CASNSWGRNTEAFF. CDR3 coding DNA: TGTGCCAGCAACAGCTGGGGCAGGAACACTGAAGCTTTCTTT.